This T cell receptor beta chain was captured in a study of blood T cells in healthy people across ages. This clonotype was detected a few times. A second PCR of about 6 to 11 cycles used a sample-barcoded 5' primer and a J-beta primer mix. One entry per CDR3 protein results from TCRdb running MiXCR on the 5' RACE reads. This table has around 520,000 distinct CDR3 sequences, roughly a quarter appearing once. Between the trimmed V and J ends, which lost 1 base and 8 bases, there was a span of 14 bases. This CDR3 is 15 amino acids long. CDR1 and CDR2 from the germline V gene are SEHNR and FQNEAQ (reference sequence). These sequences were also reported in another study, on T cells of mothers and their children. That work states: The M1S primer of the second PCR added sample barcodes and 2-4 random nucleotides. Whether related or unrelated, pairs show similar shaping of TCR recombination output by thymic selection.

Sequenced sample: blood. The receptor's source is a boy aged 2-15 years in good health. The V call is TRBV7-9, the J call TRBJ1-4; TRBD1 might be the D (5 bases). The CDR3 region has the DNA TGTGCCAGCAGCTTAGTGCAGGGAAGAGGAGAAAAACTGTTTTTT. Its translation: CASSLVQGRGEKLFF.